This T cell receptor beta chain is from a study of spatial heterogeneity in lung cancer. Study details: Counts of TCR transcripts in tumor regions tracked strongly with a T cell module score that came from matched bulk RNA-seq.

Every molecule of TCR cDNA had its own unique molecular identifier. Each CDR3 protein gets one entry after TCRdb re-called the 5' RACE reads with MiXCR. Of 15,000 to 20,000 distinct CDR3 sequences in the sample, 7.5% were seen once. Time point of the sample: sample taken at primary tumor resection. Study outcomes and limitations: Ubiquitous expanded TCR counts tracked ubiquitous nonsynonymous mutations; regional expanded TCR counts tracked regional nonsynonymous mutations. In tumors, expanded intratumoral alpha and beta TCR counts tracked mutation counts.

This clonotype is medium-sized in the sample. Its antigen is unknown. CDR1 ENHRY and CDR2 SYGVKD come from the germline V gene. The CDR3 consists of 13 residues. V shed 8 bases and J shed 8 bases, with 16 bases lying between them. The receptor was isolated from a male donor with early-stage non-small cell lung cancer. Sequenced material: lung tumor tissue, taken at surgery. The chain carries TRBV10-3 and TRBJ1-5, with D perhaps matching TRBD1 (5 bases). CDR3: CAIGDSLGEPQHF. CDR3 bases: TGTGCCATCGGAGACAGCCTCGGCGAGCCCCAGCATTTT.